This T cell receptor beta chain comes out of a study of cytomegalovirus exposure and HLA in healthy donors. Study details: Around 78 million unique TCRs, all from HLA-typed donors, were included in an early release of the data.

The PCR contained 60 Vbeta and 13 Jbeta primers. This table comes from immunoSEQ multiplex PCR, and its TCRdb copy is limited to in-frame clones, with some not included. In the table there are roughly 200,000 clones, approximately 80% of which are singletons. The germline gives CDR1 MNHEY, CDR2 SMNVEV (reference sequence). Trimming shortened V by 1 base and J by 1 base, and 7 bases separated the two germline ends. This CDR3 is 14 amino acids long. Note on this clone: Its specificity is not known.

Whole-study findings and limits: The classifier was said to identify cytomegalovirus status with high specificity and sensitivity. According to an earlier analysis, most TCR beta V segments yielded productive rearrangements about 90% or about 30% of the time.

Sequencing input: PBMCs. This chain uses TRBV27 with TRBJ1-1; D is ambiguous. This TCR derives from a man aged 40-55 years in good health and CMV-seropositive. The CDR3 loop is CASSLWAGNTEAFF. DNA of the CDR3: TGTGCCAGCAGTTTATGGGCAGGGAACACTGAAGCTTTCTTT.